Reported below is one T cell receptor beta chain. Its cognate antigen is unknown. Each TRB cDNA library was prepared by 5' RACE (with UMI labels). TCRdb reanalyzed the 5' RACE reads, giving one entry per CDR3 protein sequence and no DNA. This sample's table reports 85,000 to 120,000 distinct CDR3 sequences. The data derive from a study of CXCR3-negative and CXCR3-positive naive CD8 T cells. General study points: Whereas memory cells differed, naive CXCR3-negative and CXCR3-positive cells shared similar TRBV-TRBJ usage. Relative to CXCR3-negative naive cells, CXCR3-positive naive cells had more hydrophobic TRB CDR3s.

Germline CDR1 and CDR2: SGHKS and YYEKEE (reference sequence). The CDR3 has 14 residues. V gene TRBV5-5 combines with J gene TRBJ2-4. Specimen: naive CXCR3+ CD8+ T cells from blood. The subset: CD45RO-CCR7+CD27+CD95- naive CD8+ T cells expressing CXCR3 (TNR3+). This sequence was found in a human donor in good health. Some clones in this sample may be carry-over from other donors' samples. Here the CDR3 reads CASTLFYAKNIQYF.